The clone carrying this T cell receptor (gamma chain) counts as medium-sized (0.01 to 0.1%). As yet, its antigen is unknown. TCRdb re-called the PCR reads with CATT. This table holds about 3,600 gamma-chain clones, around 17% found once. This specimen belongs to a study of human gamma delta and Vdelta1 T cells. J gave up 0 bases and V 5 bases, and 1 base lay outside the gene matches. The CDR3 consists of 12 residues. In germline, CDR1 is VTNTFY, CDR2 YDVSTARD (reference sequence). Study-level findings and limits: Acute myeloid leukemia was reportedly broadly targeted by polyclonal Delta One T cells.

This TCR was recovered from a human donor in good health. The sequencing sample was made of Vdelta1 gamma-delta T cells from blood grown in culture (DOT cells). This chain joins TRGV3 and TRGJ1 or TRGJ2. The DNA of the CDR3 is TGTGCCACCTGGGCGAATTATTATAAGAAACTCTTT. It codes for CATWANYYKKLF.